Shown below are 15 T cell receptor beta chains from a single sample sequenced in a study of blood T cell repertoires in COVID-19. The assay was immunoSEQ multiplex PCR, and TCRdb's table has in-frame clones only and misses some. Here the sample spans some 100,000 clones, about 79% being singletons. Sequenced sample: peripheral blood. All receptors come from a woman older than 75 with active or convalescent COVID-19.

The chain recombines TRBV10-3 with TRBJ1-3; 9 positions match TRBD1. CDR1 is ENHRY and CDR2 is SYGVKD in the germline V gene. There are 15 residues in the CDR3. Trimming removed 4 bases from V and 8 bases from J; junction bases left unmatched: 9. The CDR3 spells CAISGRTGDEDTIYF. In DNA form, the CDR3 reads TGTGCCATCAGTGGGAGGACAGGGGATGAGGACACCATATATTTT.

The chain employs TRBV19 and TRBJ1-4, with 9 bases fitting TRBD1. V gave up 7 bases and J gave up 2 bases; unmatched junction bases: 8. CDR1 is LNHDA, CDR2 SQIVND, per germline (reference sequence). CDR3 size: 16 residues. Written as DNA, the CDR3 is TGTGCCAGTACCAGAGGACAGGGGCGGACTAATGAAAAACTGTTTTTT. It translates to CASTRGQGRTNEKLFF.

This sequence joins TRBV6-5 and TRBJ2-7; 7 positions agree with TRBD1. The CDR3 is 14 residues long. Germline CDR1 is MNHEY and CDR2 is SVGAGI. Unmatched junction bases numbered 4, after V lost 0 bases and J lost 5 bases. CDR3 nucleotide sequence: TGTGCCAGCAGTTACTCCGACAGGGCCCACGAGCAGTACTTC. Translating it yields CASSYSDRAHEQYF.

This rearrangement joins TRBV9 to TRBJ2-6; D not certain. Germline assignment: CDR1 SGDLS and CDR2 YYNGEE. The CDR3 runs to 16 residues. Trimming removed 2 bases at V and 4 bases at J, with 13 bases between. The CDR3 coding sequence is TGTGCCAGCAGCGTGAGGCCCACTGGCGGGGCCAACGTCCTGACTTTC. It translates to CASSVRPTGGANVLTF.

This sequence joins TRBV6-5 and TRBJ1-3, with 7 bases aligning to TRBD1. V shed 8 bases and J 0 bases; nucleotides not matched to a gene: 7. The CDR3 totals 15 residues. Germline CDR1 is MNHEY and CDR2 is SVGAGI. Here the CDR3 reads CASAQTGYSGNTIYF. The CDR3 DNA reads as TGTGCCAGCGCACAGACAGGGTACTCTGGAAACACCATATATTTT.

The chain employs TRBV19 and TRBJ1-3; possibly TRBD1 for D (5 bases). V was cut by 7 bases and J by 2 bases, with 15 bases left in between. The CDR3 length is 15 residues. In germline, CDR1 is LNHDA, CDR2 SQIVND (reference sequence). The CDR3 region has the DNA TGTGCCAGTACCGTCGGGAGGGGACCTGGAAACACCATATATTTT. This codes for CASTVGRGPGNTIYF.

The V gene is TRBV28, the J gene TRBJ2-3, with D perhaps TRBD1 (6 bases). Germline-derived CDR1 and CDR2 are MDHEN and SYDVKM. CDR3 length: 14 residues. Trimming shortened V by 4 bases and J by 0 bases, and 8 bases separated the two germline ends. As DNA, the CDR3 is TGTGCCAGCAGTTCCGGACAGAGCACAGATACGCAGTATTTT. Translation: CASSSGQSTDTQYF.

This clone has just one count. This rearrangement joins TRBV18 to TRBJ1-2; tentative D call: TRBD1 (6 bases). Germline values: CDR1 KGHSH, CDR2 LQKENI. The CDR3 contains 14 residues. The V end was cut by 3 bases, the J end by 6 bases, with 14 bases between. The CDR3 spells CASSPARGSNGYTF. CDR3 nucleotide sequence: TGTGCCAGCTCACCGGCCAGGGGATCGAATGGCTACACCTTC.

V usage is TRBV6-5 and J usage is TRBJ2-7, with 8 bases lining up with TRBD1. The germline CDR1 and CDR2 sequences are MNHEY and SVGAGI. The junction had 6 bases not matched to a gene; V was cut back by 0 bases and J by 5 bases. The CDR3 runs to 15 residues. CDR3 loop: CASSYSNRGENEQYF. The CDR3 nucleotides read TGTGCCAGCAGTTACTCGAACAGGGGGGAGAACGAGCAGTACTTC.

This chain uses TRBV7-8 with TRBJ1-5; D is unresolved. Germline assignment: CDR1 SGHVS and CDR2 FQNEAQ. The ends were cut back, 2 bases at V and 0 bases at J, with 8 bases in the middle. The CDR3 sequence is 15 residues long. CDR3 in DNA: TGTGCCAGCAGCTTATTCCAGGCTAGCAATCAGCCCCAGCATTTT. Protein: CASSLFQASNQPQHF.

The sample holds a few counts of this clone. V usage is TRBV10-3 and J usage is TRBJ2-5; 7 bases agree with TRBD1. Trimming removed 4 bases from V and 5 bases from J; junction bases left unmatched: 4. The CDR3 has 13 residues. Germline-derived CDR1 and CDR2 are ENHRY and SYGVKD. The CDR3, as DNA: TGTGCCATCAGTGCCGACAGGGCGGAGACCCAGTACTTC. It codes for CAISADRAETQYF.

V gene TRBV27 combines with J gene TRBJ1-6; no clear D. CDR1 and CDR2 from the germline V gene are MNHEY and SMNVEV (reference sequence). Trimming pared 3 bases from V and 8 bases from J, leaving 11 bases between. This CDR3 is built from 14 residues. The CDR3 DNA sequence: TGTGCCAGCAGTTTGATGGCTGTTGATTCACCCCTCCACTTT. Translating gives CASSLMAVDSPLHF.

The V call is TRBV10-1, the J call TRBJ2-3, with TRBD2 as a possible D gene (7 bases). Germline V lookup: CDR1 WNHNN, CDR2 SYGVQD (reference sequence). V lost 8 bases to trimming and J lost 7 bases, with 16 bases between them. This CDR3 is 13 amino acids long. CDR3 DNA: TGCGCCAGCCCGGGGGGCTCCTTAAATACGCAGTATTTT. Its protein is CASPGGSLNTQYF.

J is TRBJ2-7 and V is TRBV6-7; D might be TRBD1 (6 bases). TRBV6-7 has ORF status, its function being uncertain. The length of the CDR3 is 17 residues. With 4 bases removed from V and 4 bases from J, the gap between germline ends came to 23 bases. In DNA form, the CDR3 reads TGTGCCAGCAGTTGCATTCGTCTACAGGGTCGCAAGTACGAGCAGTACTTC. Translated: CASSCIRLQGRKYEQYF.

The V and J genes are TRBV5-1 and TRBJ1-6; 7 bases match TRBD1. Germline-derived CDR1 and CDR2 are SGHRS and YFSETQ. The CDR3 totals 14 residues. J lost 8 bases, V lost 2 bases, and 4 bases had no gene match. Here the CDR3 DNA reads TGCGCCAGCAGCTTACAGGGGTTGGATTCACCCCTCCACTTT. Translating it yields CASSLQGLDSPLHF.